Listed here are 15 T cell receptor beta chains from one sample, sequenced in a study of blood T cell repertoires in COVID-19. Libraries were prepared by immunoSEQ multiplex PCR; TCRdb keeps only in-frame clonotypes and omits some of them. The sample holds hundreds of thousands of clones, around 90% seen once. The sequencing input was PBMCs or T cells enriched from blood (not recorded which). The receptor set was obtained from a man aged 55 to 69 who had recovered from COVID-19.

The gene calls are TRBV28 and TRBJ2-1; 14 bases map to TRBD2. The CDR3 spans 16 residues. V was pared by 5 bases and J by 7 bases, with 7 bases of the junction left unmatched. Germline V gives CDR1 MDHEN, CDR2 SYDVKM. Here the CDR3 DNA reads TGTGCCAGCAGTGCGCGACTAGCGGGAGGGCCAAATGAGCAGTTCTTC. It codes for CASSARLAGGPNEQFF. Full variable domain (outside the CDR3, taken from reference TRBV28 and TRBJ2-1): DVKVTQSSRYLVKRTGEKVFLECVQDMDHENMFWYRQDPGLGLRLIYFSYDVKMKEKGDIPEGYSVSREKKERFSLILESASTNQTSMYLCASSARLAGGPNEQFFGPGTRLTVL.

The chain recombines TRBV7-3 with TRBJ2-3; 7 positions agree with TRBD1. In germline, CDR1 is SGHTA, CDR2 FQGTGA. Trimming removed 2 bases from V and 1 base from J; junction bases left unmatched: 0. CDR3 length equals 14 residues. The CDR3 region is CASSLDRGTDTQYF. The CDR3 region has the DNA TGTGCCAGCAGCTTAGACAGGGGCACAGATACGCAGTATTTT.

The chain recombines TRBV11-2 with TRBJ1-2; D might be TRBD1 (6 bases). Germline CDR1 is SGHAT and CDR2 is FQNNGV. The ends were cut back, 5 bases at V and 7 bases at J, with 14 bases in the middle. This CDR3 has 13 amino acids. CDR3 region: CASSQELGGGYTF. DNA for the CDR3: TGTGCCAGCAGCCAAGAATTAGGGGGTGGCTACACCTTC.

The chain has TRBV5-5 and TRBJ2-7; the match to TRBD2 covers 9 bases. Germline assignment: CDR1 SGHKS and CDR2 YYEKEE (reference sequence). The J segment lost 2 bases and the V segment lost 0 bases, leaving 6 bases of the junction unmatched. This CDR3 region has 16 residues. The CDR3 region is CASSLAVGGRAYEQYF. The CDR3 DNA follows: TGTGCCAGCAGCTTGGCCGTTGGCGGGAGGGCCTACGAGCAGTACTTC.

This clone was picked up one time. The chain has TRBV18 and TRBJ1-1; D perhaps matches TRBD1 (6 bases). The CDR3 runs to 13 residues. Deletions cut 6 bases from V and 6 bases from J, with 14 bases between. CDR1 and CDR2 (germline): KGHSH, LQKENI. CDR3 bases: TGTGCCAGCTCCCCCGGGACATCCGCTGAAGCTTTCTTT. Translated: CASSPGTSAEAFF.

The V and J genes are TRBV20-1 and TRBJ2-1; perhaps TRBD1 as D (5 bases). Germline assignment: CDR1 DFQATT and CDR2 SNEGSKA (reference sequence). CDR3 size: 16 residues. The ends were cut back, 3 bases at V and 0 bases at J, with 15 bases in the middle. The CDR3 DNA reads TGCAGTGCTAGTGACTCAAGGGGTGGCTCCTACAATGAGCAGTTCTTC. Its protein product is CSASDSRGGSYNEQFF.

The CDR3 coding sequence is TGTGCCAGTAGTAAGGGGGGGGATGGACTGTCACCCCTCCACTTT. It translates to CASSKGGDGLSPLHF. This sequence joins TRBV19 and TRBJ1-6; tentatively, D is TRBD1 (6 bases). Germline values: CDR1 LNHDA, CDR2 SQIVND (reference sequence). V was trimmed by 4 bases and J by 10 bases, leaving 17 bases between them. The CDR3 is 15 amino acids.

The rearrangement joins TRBV5-1 to TRBJ1-2; 10 bases line up with TRBD1. Losses at the gene ends were 1 base for V and 6 bases for J; bases not matched to a gene: 12. The CDR3 is 17 residues long. The germline CDR1 and CDR2 sequences are SGHRS and YFSETQ. CDR3 sequence (DNA): TGCGCCAGCAGCTTGTCATCTGCAGGGACAGGGGTTCATGGCTACACCTTC. It specifies CASSLSSAGTGVHGYTF.

The V call is TRBV14, the J call TRBJ2-3; the match to TRBD2 covers 11 bases. Trimming removed 4 bases from V and 0 bases from J; junction bases left unmatched: 3. The germline gives CDR1 SGHDN, CDR2 FVKESK. The CDR3 is 16 amino acids. In nucleotides, the CDR3 is TGTGCCAGCAGCCGACTAGCGGGGCGCAGCACAGATACGCAGTATTTT. Translation: CASSRLAGRSTDTQYF.

The chain employs TRBV5-1 and TRBJ1-6, with 11 bases lining up with TRBD1. Germline assignment: CDR1 SGHRS and CDR2 YFSETQ. J gave up 13 bases and V 0 bases, and 9 bases lay outside the gene matches. This CDR3 is 16 amino acids long. The CDR3 region has the DNA TGCGCCAGCAGCTTGGCAGGACAGGGGGCGACCAGTCCCCTCCACTTT. It translates to CASSLAGQGATSPLHF.

The chain has TRBV7-2 and TRBJ1-5; TRBD1 is a possible D gene (6 bases). Germline V gives CDR1 SGHTA, CDR2 FQGNSA. V dropped 3 bases and J dropped 1 base, with 10 bases sitting between them. The CDR3 runs 15 residues. The CDR3 reads CASSFIQGSNQPQHF. CDR3 in DNA: TGTGCCAGCAGCTTTATACAGGGCAGCAATCAGCCCCAGCATTTT.

V and J are TRBV18 and TRBJ2-7; D is unresolved. The CDR3 is 12 residues long. Trimming removed 3 bases from V and 4 bases from J, with 7 bases in between. Per germline, CDR1 KGHSH and CDR2 LQKENI. CDR3 DNA sequence: TGTGCCAGCTCACCGATGACATACGAGCAGTACTTC. Encoded protein: CASSPMTYEQYF.

The chain links TRBV28 to TRBJ1-5; possible D gene TRBD1, 6 bases. This CDR3 has 13 amino acids. Between the trimmed V and J ends, which lost 7 bases and 0 bases, there was a span of 7 bases. The germline V gene has CDR1 MDHEN and CDR2 SYDVKM. The CDR3 here is CASKGHSNQPQHF. CDR3 bases: TGTGCCAGCAAGGGACATAGCAATCAGCCCCAGCATTTT.

J is TRBJ2-7 and V is TRBV7-9, with D possibly matching TRBD2 (6 bases). Germline CDR1 SEHNR, CDR2 FQNEAQ (reference sequence). V lost 7 bases and J 7 bases, leaving 14 bases between the germline ends. The CDR3 loop spans 12 amino acids. CDR3: CASILGAGEQYF. CDR3 bases: TGTGCCAGCATCCTTGGGGCGGGGGAGCAGTACTTC.

The V and J genes are TRBV4-3 and TRBJ1-4; perhaps TRBD1 as D (6 bases). The CDR3 is 15 residues long. Per the germline V gene, CDR1 is LGHNA and CDR2 is YSLEER. V lost 3 bases and J lost 4, with 12 bases in between. The CDR3 sequence: CASSQTDRDNEKLFF. Written as DNA, the CDR3 is TGCGCCAGCAGCCAGACGGACAGAGATAATGAAAAACTGTTTTTT.